This T cell receptor beta chain was sequenced for a study of shared clonotypes between healthy human individuals. Overall study findings and caveats: A reduction in generation probabilities was seen for non-shared clonotypes relative to those shared by all four donors.

A word on this clone: Its antigen is unknown.

Germline values: CDR1 SGHKS, CDR2 YYEKEE (reference sequence). This CDR3 spans 13 amino acids. Trimming shortened V by 4 bases and J by 8 bases, and 15 bases separated the two germline ends. Among the donors, all were Caucasian adults who lived in Nashville, Tennessee. Repertoires were generated with immunoSEQ multiplex PCR, while TCRdb's copy carries only in-frame clones and drops some. The repertoire includes about 1.1 million clones, around 82% of them detected once, and 0.6% to 0.75% sits in the top ten. Sequencing was carried out using memory CD4+ T cells from PBMCs. Subset: CD45RA-negative fraction. The clonotype originates from a man in his late teens or twenties in good health. Some clones in this sample may be carry-over from other donors' samples. The chain has TRBV5-5 and TRBJ1-2, with a tentative D call TRBD1 (6 bases). The CDR3 loop reads CASSPPGHPGYTF. In DNA form, the CDR3 reads TGTGCCAGCAGCCCACCGGGACACCCGGGCTACACCTTC. The whole variable domain, remainder taken from reference TRBV5-5 and TRBJ1-2, is DAGVTQSPTHLIKTRGQQVTLRCSPISGHKSVSWYQQVLGQGPQFIFQYYEKEERGRGNFPDRFSARQFPNYSSELNVNALLLGDSALYLCASSPPGHPGYTFGSGTRLTVV.